Sequencing of this T cell receptor (beta chain) was carried out in a study of identical twins. After template switching added a universal primer site, the resulting cDNA carried unique molecular identifiers. A single record per CDR3 protein comes from TCRdb applying MiXCR to the 5' RACE reads. The sample yields approximately 550,000 distinct CDR3 sequences, around 22% seen once. This clonotype has more than one count but fewer than ten. What it binds is not known. Study conclusions and caveats: Out-of-frame alpha sequences common to twins exhibited an excess of low generation probability.

The same data also contributed to another study, on yellow fever vaccine responses in identical twins. That work contributes: Each twin's T cell response to the vaccine was reported to look partly convergent and partly personalized.

Sequences were obtained from CD4+ T cells sorted from blood. The source is a woman aged 18-29 years in good health.

CDR3 amino acids: CASSSQTGSAYNEQFF. CDR3 nucleotides: TGTGCCAGCAGCTCACAGACAGGGTCAGCCTACAATGAGCAGTTCTTC. The J gene is TRBJ2-1, the V gene TRBV7-2, with 7 bases aligning to TRBD1. V dropped 4 bases and J dropped 2; count of bases not matched to a gene: 8. This CDR3 has 16 residues. CDR1 is SGHTA and CDR2 is FQGNSA in the germline V gene. Drawing the rest from reference TRBV7-2 and TRBJ2-1, the complete variable domain is GAGVSQSPSNKVTEKGKDVELRCDPISGHTALYWYRQSLGQGLEFLIYFQGNSAPDKSGLPSDRFSAERTGGSVSTLTIQRTQQEDSAVYLCASSSQTGSAYNEQFFGPGTRLTVL.